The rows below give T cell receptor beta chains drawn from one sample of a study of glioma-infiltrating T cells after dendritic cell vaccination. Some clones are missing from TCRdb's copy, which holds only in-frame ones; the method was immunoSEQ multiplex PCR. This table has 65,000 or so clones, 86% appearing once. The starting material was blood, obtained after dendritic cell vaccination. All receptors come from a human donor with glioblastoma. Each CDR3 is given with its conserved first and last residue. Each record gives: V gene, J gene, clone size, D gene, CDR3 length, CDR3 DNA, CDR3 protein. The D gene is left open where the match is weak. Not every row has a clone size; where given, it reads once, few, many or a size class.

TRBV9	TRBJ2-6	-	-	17	TGTGCCAGCAGCGTAGGGACAGTAAGCTCTGGGGCCAACGTCCTGACTTTC	CASSVGTVSSGANVLTF
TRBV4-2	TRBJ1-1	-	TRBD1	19	TGTGCCAGCAGCCAAGAGAGGGGCAGGACAGGGGGCCACGGCACTGAAGCTTTCTTT	CASSQERGRTGGHGTEAFF
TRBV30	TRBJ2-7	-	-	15	TGTGCCTGGAGTCGGACAGTGGTTACGATCCACGAGCAGTACTTC	CAWSRTVVTIHEQYF
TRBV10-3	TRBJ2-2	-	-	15	TGTGCCATCAGTCGCGAGTCAGGGGCAGCCGGGGAGCTGTTTTTT	CAISRESGAAGELFF
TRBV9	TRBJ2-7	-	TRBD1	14	TGTGCCAGTAGCCGGGACAGAAGCTCCTACGAGCAGTACTTC	CASSRDRSSYEQYF
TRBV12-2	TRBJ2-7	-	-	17	TGTGCAAGTCGCTTAGCGCTACTTCGCAGGTGGAAAAACGAGCAGTACTTC	CASRLALLRRWKNEQYF
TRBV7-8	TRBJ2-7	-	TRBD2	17	TGTGCCAGCAGCTTAGGGGGGGGAACAGAAGTGTCCTACGAGCAGTACTTC	CASSLGGGTEVSYEQYF
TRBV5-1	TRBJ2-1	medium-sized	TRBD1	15	TGCGCCAGCAGTTCAACCGGACAGGCCTACAATGAGCAGTTCTTC	CASSSTGQAYNEQFF
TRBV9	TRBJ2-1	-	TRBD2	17	TGTGCCAGCAGCGTAAGGGACTACTCCGCAATGGTCGATGAGCAGTTCTTC	CASSVRDYSAMVDEQFF
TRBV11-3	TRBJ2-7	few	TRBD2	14	TGTGCCAGCAGCCCCTCGGGACTAGCTAACGAGCAGTACTTC	CASSPSGLANEQYF
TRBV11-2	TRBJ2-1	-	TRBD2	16	TGTGCCAGCAGCCCAGACACTAGCGGGATTACGAATGAGCAGTTCTTC	CASSPDTSGITNEQFF
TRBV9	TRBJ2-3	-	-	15	TGTGCCAGCAGCGTACCCGGACTTGACACAGATACGCAGTATTTT	CASSVPGLDTDTQYF